This T cell receptor beta chain emerged from a study of shared clonotypes between healthy human individuals. Study information: Each donor had three CD4 naive, three CD4 memory, two CD8 naive and one CD8 memory plate. Overall study results and limits: It was the few donors that limited the genetic and exposure-history diversity represented.

As for this clone: No antigen is known for it.

Profiled with immunoSEQ multiplex PCR; TCRdb holds only in-frame clones, not every one. The data hold more than 850,000 clones, with around three quarters observed a single time. Sequenced sample: memory CD4+ T cells from PBMCs. Subset denoted: CD45RA-negative fraction. The receptor was derived from a man aged 18 to 30 in good health. Some clones in this sample may be carry-over from other donors' samples.

The CDR3 DNA sequence: TGTGCCAGCAGGGAGGGACCGACCTACGAGCAGTACTTC. It specifies CASREGPTYEQYF. The chain links TRBV6-5 to TRBJ2-7, with D maybe TRBD2 (6 bases). The germline CDR1 and CDR2 sequences are MNHEY and SVGAGI. This CDR3 is built from 13 residues. Trimming took 6 bases from V and 2 from J, leaving 11 bases between them.